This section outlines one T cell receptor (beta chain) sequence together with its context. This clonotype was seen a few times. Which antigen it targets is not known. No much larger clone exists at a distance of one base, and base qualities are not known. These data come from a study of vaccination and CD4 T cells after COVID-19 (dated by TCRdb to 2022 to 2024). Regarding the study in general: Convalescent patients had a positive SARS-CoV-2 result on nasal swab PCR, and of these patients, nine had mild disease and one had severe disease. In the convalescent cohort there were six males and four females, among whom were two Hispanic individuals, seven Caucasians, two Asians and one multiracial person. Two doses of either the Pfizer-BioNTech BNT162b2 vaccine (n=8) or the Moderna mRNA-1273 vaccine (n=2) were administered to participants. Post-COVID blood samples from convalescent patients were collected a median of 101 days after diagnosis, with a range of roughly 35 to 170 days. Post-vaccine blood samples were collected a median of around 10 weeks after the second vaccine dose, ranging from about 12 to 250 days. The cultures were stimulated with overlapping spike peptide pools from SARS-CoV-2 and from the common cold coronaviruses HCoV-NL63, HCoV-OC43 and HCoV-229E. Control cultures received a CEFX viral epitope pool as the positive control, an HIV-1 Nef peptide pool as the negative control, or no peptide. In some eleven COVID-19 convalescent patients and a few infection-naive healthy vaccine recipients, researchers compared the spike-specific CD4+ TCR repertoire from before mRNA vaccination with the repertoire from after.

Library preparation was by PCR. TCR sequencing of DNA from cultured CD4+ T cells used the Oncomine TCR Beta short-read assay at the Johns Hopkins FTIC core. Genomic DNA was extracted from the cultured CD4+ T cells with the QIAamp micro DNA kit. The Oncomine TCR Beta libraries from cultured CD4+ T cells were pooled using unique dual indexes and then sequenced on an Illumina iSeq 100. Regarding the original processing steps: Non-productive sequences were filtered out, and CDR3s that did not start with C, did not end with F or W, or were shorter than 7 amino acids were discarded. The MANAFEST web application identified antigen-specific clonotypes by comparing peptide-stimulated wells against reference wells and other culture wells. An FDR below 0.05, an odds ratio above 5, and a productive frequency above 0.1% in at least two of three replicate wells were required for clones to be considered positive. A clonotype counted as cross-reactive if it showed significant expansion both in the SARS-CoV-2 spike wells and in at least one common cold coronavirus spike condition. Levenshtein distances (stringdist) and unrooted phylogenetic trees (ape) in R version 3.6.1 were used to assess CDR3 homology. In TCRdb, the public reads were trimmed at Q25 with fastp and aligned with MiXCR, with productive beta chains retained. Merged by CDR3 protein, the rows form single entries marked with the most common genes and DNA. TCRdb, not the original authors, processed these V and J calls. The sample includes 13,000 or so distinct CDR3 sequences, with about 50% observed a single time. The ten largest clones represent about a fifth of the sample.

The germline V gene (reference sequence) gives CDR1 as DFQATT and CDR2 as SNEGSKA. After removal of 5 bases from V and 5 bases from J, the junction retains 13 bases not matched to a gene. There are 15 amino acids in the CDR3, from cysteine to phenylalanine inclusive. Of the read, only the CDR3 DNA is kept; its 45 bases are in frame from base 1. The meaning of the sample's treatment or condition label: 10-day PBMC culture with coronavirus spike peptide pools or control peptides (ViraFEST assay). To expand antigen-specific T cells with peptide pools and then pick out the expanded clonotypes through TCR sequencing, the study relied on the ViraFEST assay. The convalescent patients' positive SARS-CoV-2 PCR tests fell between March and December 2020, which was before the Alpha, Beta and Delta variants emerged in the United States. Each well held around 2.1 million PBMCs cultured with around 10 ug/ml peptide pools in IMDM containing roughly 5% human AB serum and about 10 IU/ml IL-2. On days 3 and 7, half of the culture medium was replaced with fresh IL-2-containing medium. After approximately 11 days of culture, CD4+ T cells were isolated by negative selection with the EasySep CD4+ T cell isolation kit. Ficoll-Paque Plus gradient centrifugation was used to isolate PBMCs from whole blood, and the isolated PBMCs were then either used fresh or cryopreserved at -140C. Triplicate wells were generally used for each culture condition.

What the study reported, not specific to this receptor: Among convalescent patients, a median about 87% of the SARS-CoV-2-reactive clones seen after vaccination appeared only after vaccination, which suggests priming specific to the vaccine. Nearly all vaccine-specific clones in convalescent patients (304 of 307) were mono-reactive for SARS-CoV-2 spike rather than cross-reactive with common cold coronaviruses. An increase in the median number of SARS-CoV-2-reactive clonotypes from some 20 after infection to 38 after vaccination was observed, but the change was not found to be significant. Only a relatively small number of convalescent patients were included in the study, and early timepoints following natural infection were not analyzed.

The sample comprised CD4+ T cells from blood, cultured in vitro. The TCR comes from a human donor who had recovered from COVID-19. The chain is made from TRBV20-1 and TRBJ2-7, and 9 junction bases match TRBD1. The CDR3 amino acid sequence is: CSAYNSGTGLDEQYF. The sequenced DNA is TGCAGTGCTTACAATTCCGGGACAGGGCTCGACGAGCAGTACTTC.